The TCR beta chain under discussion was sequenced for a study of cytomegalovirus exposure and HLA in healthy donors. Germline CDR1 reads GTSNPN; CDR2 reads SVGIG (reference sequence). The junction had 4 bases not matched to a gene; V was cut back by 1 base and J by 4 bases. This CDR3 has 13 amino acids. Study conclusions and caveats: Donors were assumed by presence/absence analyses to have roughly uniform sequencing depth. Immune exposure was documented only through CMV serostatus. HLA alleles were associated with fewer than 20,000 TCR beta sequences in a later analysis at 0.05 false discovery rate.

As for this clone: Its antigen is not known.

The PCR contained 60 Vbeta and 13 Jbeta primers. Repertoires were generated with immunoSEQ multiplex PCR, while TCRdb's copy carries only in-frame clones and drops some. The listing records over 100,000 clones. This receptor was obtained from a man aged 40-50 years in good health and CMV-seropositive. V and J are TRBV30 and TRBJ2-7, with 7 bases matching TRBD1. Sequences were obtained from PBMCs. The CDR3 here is CAWSAGTVYEQYF. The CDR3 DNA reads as TGTGCCTGGAGTGCAGGGACAGTTTACGAGCAGTACTTC.